The clone carrying this TCR beta chain was seen more than once but under ten times. In the original processing: Estimates of nucleated cell counts were drawn from the amplification of reference gene primers. Produced via immunoSEQ multiplex PCR; TCRdb's table is partial and in-frame only. V, J and clone size are taken as reported in that table, and D and trimming were inferred from the DNA itself. The sample contains 100,000 to 150,000 clones, around 63% of which appear only once. This sample was taken from a study of blood T cell repertoires in COVID-19. Study summary: COVID-19 samples, acute and convalescent, were from the United States, Italy and Spain.

CDR1 is SGHNT and CDR2 is YYREEE in the germline V gene (reference sequence). The CDR3 extends over 17 amino acids. V was clipped by 6 bases and J by 3 bases; unmatched bases: 15. This TCR was recovered from an older woman with acute or convalescent COVID-19. The chain uses TRBV5-4 and TRBJ1-1; 9 nucleotides align to TRBD1. Sequencing was carried out using peripheral blood. CDR3 residues: CASILRPGQGQYTEAFF. CDR3 nucleotides: TGTGCCAGCATTCTGAGACCGGGACAGGGACAATACACTGAAGCTTTCTTT.